The 20 T cell receptor beta chains reported below all come from one sample, sequenced in a study of CD4 T cell repertoires in COVID-19. These memory T cells were uncultured and sequenced directly after ex vivo isolation. Using immunoSEQ multiplex PCR, the repertoire was profiled, and TCRdb retains in-frame clones only, with some absent. This table holds approximately 24,000 clones, about 94% found once. The starting material was circulating follicular helper CD4+ T cells (cTfh) from blood, obtained before the COVID-19 pandemic. Receptor source: a human donor who had COVID-19.

The chain couples TRBV14 to TRBJ1-1; TRBD1 matches at 8 bases. V was clipped by 6 bases and J by 7 bases; unmatched bases: 10. CDR1 SGHDN and CDR2 FVKESK come from the germline V gene. The CDR3 covers 14 residues. The CDR3 sequence is CASSRDRTNSEAFF. Here the CDR3 DNA reads TGTGCCAGCAGTAGGGACAGGACCAATAGTGAAGCTTTCTTT.

This clone appeared once. The chain joins TRBV6-6 to TRBJ1-2; tentative D call: TRBD1 (5 bases). The CDR3 has 15 residues. V was shortened by 6 bases and J by 1 base, with 15 bases between the two germline ends. The germline V gene encodes CDR1 MNHNY and CDR2 SVGAGI (reference sequence). The CDR3 region is CASSPPGGGNYGYTF. The CDR3 nucleotides are TGTGCCAGCAGCCCCCCGGGGGGGGGTAACTATGGCTACACCTTC.

The rearrangement uses TRBV5-4 and TRBJ1-3; tentative D call: TRBD1 (6 bases). Deletions cut 4 bases from V and 2 bases from J, with 16 bases between. Germline V lookup: CDR1 SGHNT, CDR2 YYREEE (reference sequence). The CDR3 covers 16 residues. The CDR3 loop reads CASSPQGQSPGNTIYF. The DNA of the CDR3 is TGTGCCAGCAGCCCCCAAGGACAGTCTCCTGGAAACACCATATATTTT.

The J gene is TRBJ2-1, the V gene TRBV10-3, with D tentatively TRBD1 (6 bases). This CDR3 has 16 residues. Trimming cost V 4 bases and J 8 bases, with 21 bases left between them. Per the germline V gene, CDR1 is ENHRY and CDR2 is SYGVKD. The CDR3 is CAISARALKGVDEQFF. The CDR3 region has the DNA TGTGCCATCAGTGCCCGGGCCCTCAAGGGGGTAGATGAGCAGTTCTTC.

V gene TRBV10-2 combines with J gene TRBJ1-2, with D perhaps matching TRBD1 (5 bases). The CDR3 totals 13 residues. Per germline, CDR1 WSHSY and CDR2 SAAADI. Trimming shortened V by 6 bases and J by 2 bases, and 10 bases separated the two germline ends. The CDR3 loop reads CASRAGGNYGYTF. The CDR3 nucleotides read TGCGCCAGCAGGGCGGGGGGGAACTATGGCTACACCTTC.

V and J are TRBV2 and TRBJ2-5; 10 bases map to TRBD2. Germline V CDR1 and CDR2: SNHLY, FYNNEI. The length of the CDR3 is 14 residues. The ends lost 6 bases at V and 2 bases at J; junction bases unmatched: 3. In DNA form, the CDR3 reads TGTGCCAGCAGGAGCGGGAGGGGACAAGAGACCCAGTACTTC. It translates to CASRSGRGQETQYF.

This chain joins TRBV5-1 and TRBJ1-2; possibly TRBD1 for D (5 bases). Between the trimmed V and J ends, which lost 5 bases and 7 bases, there was a span of 18 bases. The length of the CDR3 is 14 residues. CDR1 is SGHRS, CDR2 YFSETQ, per germline. Here the CDR3 DNA reads TGCGCCAGCAGTTCGGCAGGGTTGAACACTGGCTACACCTTC. This gives the protein CASSSAGLNTGYTF.

The J gene is TRBJ2-3, the V gene TRBV29-1; D possibly corresponds to TRBD2 (7 bases). Germline-derived CDR1 and CDR2 are SQVTM and ANQGSEA. The CDR3 is 15 amino acids. Trimming took 7 bases from V and 1 from J, leaving 18 bases between them. The chain's CDR3 is CSGLRGGWGTDTQYF. The CDR3 bases are TGCAGCGGGTTGAGGGGGGGCTGGGGCACAGATACGCAGTATTTT.

V is TRBV15 and J is TRBJ1-2, with a weak D call TRBD1 (6 bases). CDR3 length: 14 amino acids. The V end lost 0 bases, the J end lost 4 bases, and 9 bases lay between the germline ends. Germline assignment: CDR1 LNHNV and CDR2 YYDKDF (reference sequence). CDR3: CATSREGQSYGYTF. DNA for the CDR3: TGTGCCACCAGCAGAGAGGGACAAAGCTATGGCTACACCTTC.

V usage is TRBV10-3 and J usage is TRBJ2-7, with TRBD2 matching 14 bases. The V and J ends lost 4 bases and 5 bases, in that order; junction bases with no gene match: 1. Germline CDR1 ENHRY, CDR2 SYGVKD. CDR3 length: 14 amino acids. CDR3 nucleotides: TGTGCCATCAGTGGGGGACTAGCGGGAGACGAGCAGTACTTC. It is translated as CAISGGLAGDEQYF.

The chain links TRBV6-6 to TRBJ2-1, with a possible D match to TRBD1 (6 bases). Between the trimmed V and J ends, which lost 4 bases and 7 bases, there was a span of 17 bases. Per the germline V gene, CDR1 is MNHNY and CDR2 is SVGAGI (reference sequence). The CDR3 loop spans 15 amino acids. CDR3 residues: CASSSLGAMGNEQFF. The DNA for the CDR3 is TGTGCCAGCAGTTCCCTGGGGGCGATGGGAAATGAGCAGTTCTTC.

The J gene is TRBJ2-7, the V gene TRBV10-1, with a possible D match to TRBD2 (5 bases). The CDR3 contains 13 residues. V lost 2 bases to trimming and J lost 5 bases, with 10 bases between them. Germline CDR1 is WNHNN and CDR2 is SYGVQD (reference sequence). The CDR3 DNA is TGCGCCAGCAGTGAGGGGAGAGGAAACGAGCAGTACTTC. This codes for CASSEGRGNEQYF.

This chain uses TRBV6-1 with TRBJ2-7; no definite D call. The CDR3 is 14 residues long. V was clipped by 5 bases and J by 2 bases, with 13 bases between them. CDR1 is MNHNS and CDR2 is SASEGT in the germline V gene. This CDR3 reads CASSPHLEPYEQYF. Here the CDR3 DNA reads TGTGCCAGCAGTCCACACCTAGAACCCTACGAGCAGTACTTC.

The V call is TRBV5-1, the J call TRBJ2-1; TRBD2 matches at 9 bases. CDR3 size: 15 residues. With 0 bases clipped from V and 6 bases from J, the junction kept 4 bases outside the gene matches. CDR1 SGHRS and CDR2 YFSETQ come from the germline V gene. In DNA, the CDR3 is TGCGCCAGCAGCTTGGAGGGCGGGAGGGCCAATGAGCAGTTCTTC. Translation gives CASSLEGGRANEQFF.

The chain is built from TRBV6-6 and TRBJ1-5; D call uncertain. The CDR3 totals 13 residues. Trimming removed 11 bases at V and 0 bases at J, with 11 bases between. The germline V gene encodes CDR1 MNHNY and CDR2 SVGAGI (reference sequence). The chain's CDR3 is CAARGVSNQPQHF. The DNA for the CDR3 is TGTGCCGCACGCGGGGTTAGCAATCAGCCCCAGCATTTT.

The V call is TRBV11-2, the J call TRBJ2-7; 9 bases are a match to TRBD1. The CDR3 is 19 residues long. Losses at the gene ends were 4 bases for V and 3 bases for J; bases not matched to a gene: 19. Germline V CDR1 and CDR2: SGHAT, FQNNGV. CDR3 sequence: CASSSPRDRDPSGFYEQYF. CDR3 DNA: TGTGCCAGCAGCTCCCCCCGGGACAGGGACCCCAGCGGGTTCTACGAGCAGTACTTC.

V gene TRBV6-6 combines with J gene TRBJ2-1; no reliable D call. V gave up 4 bases and J gave up 8 bases, with 12 bases separating them. Germline V gene sequence: CDR1 MNHNY, CDR2 SVGAGI (reference sequence). The CDR3 length is 13 residues. CDR3 in amino acids: CASSLQITHEQFF. The CDR3 nucleotides read TGTGCCAGCAGTTTGCAAATAACACATGAGCAGTTCTTC.

In DNA, the CDR3 is TGTGCCATCCCGACTACAATCATATCGGGTACGCAGTATTTT. The encoded protein is CAIPTTIISGTQYF. This sequence joins TRBV11-2 and TRBJ2-3, with a tentative D call TRBD2 (5 bases). Germline CDR1 is SGHAT and CDR2 is FQNNGV. The CDR3 loop spans 14 amino acids. The V gene lost 10 bases and the J gene lost 8 bases, with 22 bases spanning the gap.

The J gene is TRBJ2-7, the V gene TRBV2; 9 nucleotides align to TRBD1. CDR1 SNHLY and CDR2 FYNNEI come from the germline V gene. J was trimmed by 2 bases and V by 7 bases; bases with no gene match: 6. The CDR3 is made up of 14 amino acids. The DNA of the CDR3 is TGTGCCAGCAACTACAGGGGGCTAGCCTACGAGCAGTACTTC. Protein: CASNYRGLAYEQYF. Drawing the rest from reference TRBV2 and TRBJ2-7, the complete variable domain is EPEVTQTPSHQVTQMGQEVILRCVPISNHLYFYWYRQILGQKVEFLVSFYNNEISEKSEIFDDQFSVERPDGSNFTLKIRSTKLEDSAMYFCASNYRGLAYEQYFGPGTRLTVT.

This chain uses TRBV1 with TRBJ1-1; whether TRBD1, the table's D call, matches the DNA was not checked. TRBV1 is noted as a pseudogene. This CDR3 spans 13 amino acids. The CDR3 spells CTRKGQGNTEAFF. The CDR3 coding sequence is TGCACCCGAAAAGGACAGGGGAACACTGAAGCTTTCTTT.